Below, one T cell receptor beta chain is given with its context. Source study methods: For nucleated cells, counts were estimated from reference gene primer amplification. Clones were read by immunoSEQ multiplex PCR, and TCRdb kept only the in-frame ones, dropping some. Clone size and the V and J calls come from that table; the DNA yielded D and trimming. In the table there are roughly 380,000 clones, 70% to 90% of which are singletons. Germline V gene lookup returns CDR1 KGHSH and CDR2 LQKENI. The CDR3 runs to 15 residues. Trimming shortened V by 1 base and J by 1 base, and 10 bases separated the two germline ends. This sample is drawn from a study of blood T cell repertoires in COVID-19. In the study overall: COVID-19 samples from acute and convalescent phases originated in the United States, Italy and Spain. From T cells, B-cell-depleted T cells, or PBMCs came the material, which was cDNA or gDNA.

In Seattle, patients joined the study during active infection and were tracked longitudinally. The genes are TRBV18 and TRBJ1-1, with D maybe TRBD1 (5 bases). This sequence was found in a middle-aged woman with COVID-19, enrolled during active disease. Sequencing was done on a sample of peripheral blood. The CDR3 region is CASSPLGHSNTEAFF. The CDR3 bases are TGTGCCAGCTCACCACTGGGGCATTCGAACACTGAAGCTTTCTTT.